What follows describes a single T cell receptor beta chain. Other DNA sequences from this sample encode an identical CDR3 as well. Germline V gene data show CDR1 as SEHNR and CDR2 as FQNEAQ (reference sequence). V shed 6 bases and J shed 1 base, with 6 bases lying between them. This CDR3 is built from 12 residues. This record belongs to a study of blood T cell repertoires in COVID-19. Source study methods: How many nucleated cells were present was estimated from reference gene primer amplification. Libraries were prepared by immunoSEQ multiplex PCR; TCRdb keeps only in-frame clonotypes and omits some of them. V, J and clone size derive from that table, while D and trimming were established from the DNA sequence. The sample carries about 220,000 clones, about 83% recorded once.

The TCR sequence derives from a woman aged 45-60 years who had been exposed to COVID-19. The V gene is TRBV7-9, the J gene TRBJ1-2; D might be TRBD1 (6 bases). The sequenced sample was PBMCs or T cells enriched from blood (not recorded which). CDR3: CASRGGNYGYTF. For the CDR3, the DNA is TGTGCCAGCAGAGGGGGTAACTATGGCTACACCTTC. Full variable domain (remainder filled in from reference TRBV7-9 and TRBJ1-2): DTGVSQNPRHKITKRGQNVTFRCDPISEHNRLYWYRQTLGQGPEFLTYFQNEAQLEKSRLLSDRFSAERPKGSFSTLEIQRTEQGDSAMYLCASRGGNYGYTFGSGTRLTVV.